The 4 T cell receptor beta chains in this list originate from one sample, sequenced in a study of blood T cell repertoires in COVID-19 (dated by TCRdb to 2020 to 2021). Library method: the immunoSEQ multiplex PCR assay. The table comes from immuneACCESS by way of TCRdb, which keeps in-frame sequences with V and J called. Part of the clones is missing from these tables; in studies checked, under half for an unresolved V gene and the rest for unknown reasons. The sample includes around 200,000 clones, with roughly 84% observed a single time. The ten most abundant clones make up 1.9% of the sample. The sequenced sample was peripheral blood. The receptors shown here come from a man between 35 and 55 years old with active or convalescent COVID-19.

The chain links TRBV28 to TRBJ2-3; 7 nucleotides align to TRBD1. CDR1 and CDR2 (germline): MDHEN, SYDVKM. The CDR3 length is 15 residues. V shed 2 bases and J 5 bases; nucleotides not matched to a gene: 7. The CDR3 DNA is TGTGCCAGCAGTTTAACAGGGGCTCGGGGAGATACGCAGTATTTT. It encodes CASSLTGARGDTQYF. Full variable domain (outside the CDR3, taken from reference TRBV28 and TRBJ2-3): DVKVTQSSRYLVKRTGEKVFLECVQDMDHENMFWYRQDPGLGLRLIYFSYDVKMKEKGDIPEGYSVSREKKERFSLILESASTNQTSMYLCASSLTGARGDTQYFGPGTRLTVL.

The chain is built from TRBV30 and TRBJ2-4; D may be TRBD2 (7 bases). Looked up from germline, CDR1 is GTSNPN and CDR2 is SVGIG (reference sequence). This CDR3 has 18 residues. The germline V and J ends were trimmed by 0 bases and 0 bases, with 18 bases remaining between them. The CDR3 loop is CAWSVDMGGPLAKNIQYF. CDR3 bases: TGTGCCTGGAGTGTCGATATGGGGGGGCCTTTAGCCAAAAACATTCAGTACTTC.

This chain connects TRBV2 to TRBJ1-6; a weak D match, TRBD1 (6 bases). There are 14 residues in the CDR3. Trimming removed 9 bases at V and 1 base at J, with 10 bases between. Germline V CDR1 and CDR2: SNHLY, FYNNEI. The CDR3 spells CASSQGSYNSPLHF. In nucleotides, the CDR3 is TGTGCCAGTTCACAGGGATCCTATAATTCACCCCTCCACTTT.

The sample holds one count of this clone. The gene calls are TRBV28 and TRBJ2-7; 7 nucleotides line up with TRBD1. After removal of 5 bases from V and 0 bases from J, the junction contained 4 bases not matched to a gene. Germline V gives CDR1 MDHEN, CDR2 SYDVKM. The CDR3 is made up of 14 amino acids. The CDR3 bases are TGTGCCAGCAGTGACAGGGCGGGCTCCTACGAGCAGTACTTC. Protein: CASSDRAGSYEQYF.